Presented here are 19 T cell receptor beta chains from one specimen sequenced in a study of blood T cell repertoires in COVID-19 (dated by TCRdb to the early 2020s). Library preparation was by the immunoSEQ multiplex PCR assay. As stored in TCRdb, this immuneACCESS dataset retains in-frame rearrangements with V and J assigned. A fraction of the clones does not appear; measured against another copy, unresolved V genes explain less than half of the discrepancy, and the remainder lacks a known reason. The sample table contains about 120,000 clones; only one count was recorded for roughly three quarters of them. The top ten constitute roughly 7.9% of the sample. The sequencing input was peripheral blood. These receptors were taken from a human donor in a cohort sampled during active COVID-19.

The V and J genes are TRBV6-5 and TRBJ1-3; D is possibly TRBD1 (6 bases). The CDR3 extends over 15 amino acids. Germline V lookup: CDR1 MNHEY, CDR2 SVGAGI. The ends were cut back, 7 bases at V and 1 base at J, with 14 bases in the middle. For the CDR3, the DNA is TGTGCCAGCAAACCAATGACAGGATCTGGAAACACCATATATTTT. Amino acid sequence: CASKPMTGSGNTIYF.

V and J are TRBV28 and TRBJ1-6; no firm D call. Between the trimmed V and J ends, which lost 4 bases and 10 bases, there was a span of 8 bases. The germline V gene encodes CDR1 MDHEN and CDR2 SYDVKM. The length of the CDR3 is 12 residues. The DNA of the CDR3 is TGTGCCAGCAGTTCACAACAATCACCCCTCCACTTT. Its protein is CASSSQQSPLHF.

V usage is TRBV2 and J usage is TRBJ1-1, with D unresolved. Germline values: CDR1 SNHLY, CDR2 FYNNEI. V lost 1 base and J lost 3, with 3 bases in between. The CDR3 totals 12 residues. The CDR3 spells CASSEVYTEAFF. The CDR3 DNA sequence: TGTGCCAGCAGTGAAGTCTACACTGAAGCTTTCTTT.

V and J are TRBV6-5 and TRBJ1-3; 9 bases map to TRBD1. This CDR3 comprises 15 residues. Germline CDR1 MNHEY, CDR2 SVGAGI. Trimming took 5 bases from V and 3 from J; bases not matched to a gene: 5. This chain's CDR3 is CASSHTGGSGNTIYF. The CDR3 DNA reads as TGTGCCAGCAGTCACACAGGGGGCAGTGGAAACACCATATATTTT.

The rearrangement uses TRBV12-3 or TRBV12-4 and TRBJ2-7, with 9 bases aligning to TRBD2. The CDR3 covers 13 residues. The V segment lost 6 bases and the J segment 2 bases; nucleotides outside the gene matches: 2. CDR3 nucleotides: TGTGCCAGCAGGGCGGGAGGGACCTACGAGCAGTACTTC. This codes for CASRAGGTYEQYF.

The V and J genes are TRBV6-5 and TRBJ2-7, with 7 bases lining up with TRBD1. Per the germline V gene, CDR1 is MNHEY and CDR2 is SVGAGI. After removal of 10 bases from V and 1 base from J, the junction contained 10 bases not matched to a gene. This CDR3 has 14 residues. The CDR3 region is CAIGPGQLSYEQYF. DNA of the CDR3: TGTGCCATTGGCCCGGGACAGCTTTCCTACGAGCAGTACTTC.

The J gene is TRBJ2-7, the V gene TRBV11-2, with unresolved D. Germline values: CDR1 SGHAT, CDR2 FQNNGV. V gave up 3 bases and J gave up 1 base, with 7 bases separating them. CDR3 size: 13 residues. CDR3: CASSLGRSYEQYF. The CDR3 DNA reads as TGTGCCAGCAGCTTGGGCAGGTCCTACGAGCAGTACTTC. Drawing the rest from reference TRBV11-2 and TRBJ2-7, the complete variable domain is EAGVAQSPRYKIIEKRQSVAFWCNPISGHATLYWYQQILGQGPKLLIQFQNNGVVDDSQLPKDRFSAERLKGVDSTLKIQPAKLEDSAVYLCASSLGRSYEQYFGPGTRLTVT.

The CDR3 loop is CASSESGGGYEQYF. The CDR3 bases are TGCGCCAGCAGTGAGAGCGGGGGGGGGTACGAGCAGTACTTC. The V and J genes are TRBV10-2 and TRBJ2-7; 10 bases are a match to TRBD2. V gave up 2 bases and J gave up 4 bases; unmatched junction bases: 2. Germline V gene data show CDR1 as WSHSY and CDR2 as SAAADI. This CDR3 has 14 residues.

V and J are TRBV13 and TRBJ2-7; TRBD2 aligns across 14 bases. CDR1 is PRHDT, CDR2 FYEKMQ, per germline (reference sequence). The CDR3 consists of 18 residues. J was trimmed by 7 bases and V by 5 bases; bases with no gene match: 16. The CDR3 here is CASSPAGTSGSDLGEQYF. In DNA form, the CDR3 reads TGTGCCAGCAGCCCAGCCGGGACTAGCGGGAGCGATCTGGGAGAGCAGTACTTC. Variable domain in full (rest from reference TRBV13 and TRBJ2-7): AAGVIQSPRHLIKEKRETATLKCYPIPRHDTVYWYQQGPGQDPQFLISFYEKMQSDKGSIPDRFSAQQFSDYHSELNMSSLELGDSALYFCASSPAGTSGSDLGEQYFGPGTRLTVT.

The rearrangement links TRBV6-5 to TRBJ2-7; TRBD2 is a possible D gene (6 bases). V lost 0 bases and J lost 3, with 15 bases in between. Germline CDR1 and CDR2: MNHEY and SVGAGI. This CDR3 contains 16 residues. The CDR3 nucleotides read TGTGCCAGCAGTTACTCAGTGACTAGGAGGCACTACGAGCAGTACTTC. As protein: CASSYSVTRRHYEQYF.

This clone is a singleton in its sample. Written as DNA, the CDR3 is TGTGCCTGGAGTGCGAGGAGGATAGGGTATGGCTACACCTTC. Encoded protein: CAWSARRIGYGYTF. This chain links TRBV30 with TRBJ1-2; D not certain. CDR1 and CDR2 from the germline V gene are GTSNPN and SVGIG (reference sequence). The CDR3 is 14 residues long. V was trimmed by 1 base and J by 5 bases, leaving 14 bases between them.

CDR3 nucleotides: TGTGCCAGCAGTCGGACAGGATTTCAGCCCCAGCATTTT. Translated, it gives CASSRTGFQPQHF. V and J are TRBV12-3 or TRBV12-4 and TRBJ1-5; 7 nucleotides align to TRBD1. The trim removed 5 bases at V and 6 bases at J, leaving 4 bases unmatched. CDR3 size: 13 residues.

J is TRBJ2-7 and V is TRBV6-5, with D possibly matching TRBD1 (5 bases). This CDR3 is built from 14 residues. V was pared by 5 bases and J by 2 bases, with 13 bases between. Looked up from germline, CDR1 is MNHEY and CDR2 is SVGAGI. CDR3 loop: CASSPQGFPYEQYF. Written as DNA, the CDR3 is TGTGCCAGCAGTCCCCAGGGATTCCCCTACGAGCAGTACTTC.

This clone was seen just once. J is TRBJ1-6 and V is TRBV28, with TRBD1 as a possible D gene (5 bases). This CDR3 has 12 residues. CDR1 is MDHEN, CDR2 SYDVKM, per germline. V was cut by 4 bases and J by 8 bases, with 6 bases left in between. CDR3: CASSSRDSPLHF. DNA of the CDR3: TGTGCCAGCAGTTCCAGGGATTCACCCCTCCACTTT.

The CDR3 sequence: CAIRSQRGGGDTQYF. DNA of the CDR3: TGTGCCATCAGGTCCCAGCGGGGGGGAGGAGATACGCAGTATTTT. The V gene is TRBV10-3, the J gene TRBJ2-3; 10 nucleotides agree with TRBD2. The V gene's germline CDR1 is ENHRY and CDR2 SYGVKD. The CDR3 runs to 15 residues. Unmatched junction bases numbered 8, after V lost 6 bases and J lost 5 bases.

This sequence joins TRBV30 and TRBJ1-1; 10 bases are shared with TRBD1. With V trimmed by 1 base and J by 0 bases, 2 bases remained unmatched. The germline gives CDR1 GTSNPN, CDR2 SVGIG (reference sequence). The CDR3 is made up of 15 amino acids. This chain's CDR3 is CAWSGGTGVNTEAFF. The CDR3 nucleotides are TGTGCCTGGAGTGGCGGGACAGGGGTGAACACTGAAGCTTTCTTT.

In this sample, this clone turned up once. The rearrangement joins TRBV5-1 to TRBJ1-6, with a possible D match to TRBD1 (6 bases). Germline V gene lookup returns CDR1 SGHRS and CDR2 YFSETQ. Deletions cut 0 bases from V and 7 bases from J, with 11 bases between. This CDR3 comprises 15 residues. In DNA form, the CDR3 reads TGCGCCAGCAGCTTGGCCACAGGGCGGAATTCACCCCTCCACTTT. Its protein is CASSLATGRNSPLHF.

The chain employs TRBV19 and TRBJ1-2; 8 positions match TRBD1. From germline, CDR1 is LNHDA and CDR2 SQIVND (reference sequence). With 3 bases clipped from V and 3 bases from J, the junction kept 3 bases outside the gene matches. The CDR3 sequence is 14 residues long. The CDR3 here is CASSIPGGDYGYTF. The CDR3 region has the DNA TGTGCCAGTAGTATCCCAGGGGGCGACTATGGCTACACCTTC.

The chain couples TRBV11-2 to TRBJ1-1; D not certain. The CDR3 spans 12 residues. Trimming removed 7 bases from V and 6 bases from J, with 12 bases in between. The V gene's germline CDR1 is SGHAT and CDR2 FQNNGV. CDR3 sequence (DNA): TGTGCCAGCAAAGACTCCCGGGCTGAAGCTTTCTTT. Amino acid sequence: CASKDSRAEAFF.